This TCR beta chain stems from a study of cytomegalovirus exposure and HLA in healthy donors. The primer mix had 60 Vbeta and 13 Jbeta primers. Clones were read by immunoSEQ multiplex PCR, and TCRdb kept only the in-frame ones, dropping some. The sample has some 130,000 clones; 74% are singletons. The V gene lost 7 bases and the J gene lost 3 bases, with 16 bases spanning the gap. CDR1 GTSNPN and CDR2 SVGIG come from the germline V gene (reference sequence). CDR3 length: 13 amino acids. Findings and caveats of the study: A later analysis linked 15,000 to 20,000 TCR beta sequences to HLA alleles at 0.05 false discovery rate. The investigators catalogued 164 TCR beta chains as cytomegalovirus-associated.

A word on this clone: Its antigen remains unknown.

The V gene is TRBV30, the J gene TRBJ2-7, with D unresolved. The sequence came from a male donor in good health and CMV-seronegative. The sequenced sample was PBMCs. The CDR3 DNA sequence: TGTGCCTTTACACATACCAGGAACTACGAGCAGTACTTC. This sequence encodes CAFTHTRNYEQYF.